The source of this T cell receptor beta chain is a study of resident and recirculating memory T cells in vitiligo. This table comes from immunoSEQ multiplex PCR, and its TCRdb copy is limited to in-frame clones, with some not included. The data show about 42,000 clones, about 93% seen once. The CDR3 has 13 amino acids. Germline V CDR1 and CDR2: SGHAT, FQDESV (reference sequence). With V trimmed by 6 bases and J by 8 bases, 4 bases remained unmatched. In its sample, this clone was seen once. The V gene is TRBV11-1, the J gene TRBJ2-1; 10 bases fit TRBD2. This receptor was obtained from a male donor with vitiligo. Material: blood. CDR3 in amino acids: CASRSGGAYEQFF. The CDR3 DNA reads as TGTGCCAGCAGGAGCGGGGGGGCCTATGAGCAGTTCTTC. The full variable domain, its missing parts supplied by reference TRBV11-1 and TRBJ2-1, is EAEVAQSPRYKITEKSQAVAFWCDPISGHATLYWYRQILGQGPELLVQFQDESVVDDSQLPKDRFSAERLKGVDSTLKIQPAELGDSAMYLCASRSGGAYEQFFGPGTRLTVL.